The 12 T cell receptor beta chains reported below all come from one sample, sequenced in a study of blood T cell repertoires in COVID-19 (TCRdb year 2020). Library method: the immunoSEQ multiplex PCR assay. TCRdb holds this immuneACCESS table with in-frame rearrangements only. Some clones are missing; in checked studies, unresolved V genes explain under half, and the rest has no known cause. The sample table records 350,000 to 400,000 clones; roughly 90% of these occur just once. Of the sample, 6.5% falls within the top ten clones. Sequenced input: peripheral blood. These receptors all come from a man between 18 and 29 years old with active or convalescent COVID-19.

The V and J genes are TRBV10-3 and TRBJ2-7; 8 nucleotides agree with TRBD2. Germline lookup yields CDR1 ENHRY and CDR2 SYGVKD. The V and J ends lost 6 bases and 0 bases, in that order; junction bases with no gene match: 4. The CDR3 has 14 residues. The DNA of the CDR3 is TGTGCCATCAGCTCAACTAGCGGCTCCTACGAGCAGTACTTC. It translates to CAISSTSGSYEQYF.

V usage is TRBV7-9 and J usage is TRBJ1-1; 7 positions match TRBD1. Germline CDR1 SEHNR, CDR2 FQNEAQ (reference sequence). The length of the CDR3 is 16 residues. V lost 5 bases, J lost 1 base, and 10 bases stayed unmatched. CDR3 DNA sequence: TGTGCCAGCAGCCCGCCGGGACAGAATTCGAACACTGAAGCTTTCTTT. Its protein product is CASSPPGQNSNTEAFF.

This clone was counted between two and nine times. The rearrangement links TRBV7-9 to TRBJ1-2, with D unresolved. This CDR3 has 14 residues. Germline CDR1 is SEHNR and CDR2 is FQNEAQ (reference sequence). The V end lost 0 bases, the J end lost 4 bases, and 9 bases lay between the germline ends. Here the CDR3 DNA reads TGTGCCAGCAGCTTAGCGGCCATTGGCTATGGCTACACCTTC. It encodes CASSLAAIGYGYTF.

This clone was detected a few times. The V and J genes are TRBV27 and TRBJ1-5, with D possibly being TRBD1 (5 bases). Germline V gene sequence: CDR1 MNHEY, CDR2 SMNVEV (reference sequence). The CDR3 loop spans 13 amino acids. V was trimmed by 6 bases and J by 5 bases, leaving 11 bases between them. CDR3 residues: CASSKWGDQPQHF. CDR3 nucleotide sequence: TGTGCCAGCAGCAAGTGGGGGGATCAGCCCCAGCATTTT.

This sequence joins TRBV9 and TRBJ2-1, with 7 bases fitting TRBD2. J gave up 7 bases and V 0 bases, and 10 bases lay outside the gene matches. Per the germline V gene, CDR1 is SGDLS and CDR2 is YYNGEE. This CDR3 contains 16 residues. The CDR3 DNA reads TGTGCCAGCAGCGTAGAAGGCGGGAGCCGGGCGAATGAGCAGTTCTTC. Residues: CASSVEGGSRANEQFF.

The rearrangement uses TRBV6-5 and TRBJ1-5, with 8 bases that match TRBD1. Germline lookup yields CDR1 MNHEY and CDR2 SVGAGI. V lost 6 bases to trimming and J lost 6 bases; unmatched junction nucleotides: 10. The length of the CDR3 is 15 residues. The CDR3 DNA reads TGTGCCAGCAGACCCCGGACAGGGCTAACTCAGCCCCAGCATTTT. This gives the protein CASRPRTGLTQPQHF.

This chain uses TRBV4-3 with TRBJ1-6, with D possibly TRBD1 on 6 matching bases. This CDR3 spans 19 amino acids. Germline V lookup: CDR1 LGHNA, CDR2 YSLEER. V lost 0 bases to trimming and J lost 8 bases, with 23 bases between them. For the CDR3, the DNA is TGCGCCAGCAGCCAAGAAAGGGGGGGGGAATTAATCCCCTATTCACCCCTCCACTTT. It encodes CASSQERGGELIPYSPLHF.

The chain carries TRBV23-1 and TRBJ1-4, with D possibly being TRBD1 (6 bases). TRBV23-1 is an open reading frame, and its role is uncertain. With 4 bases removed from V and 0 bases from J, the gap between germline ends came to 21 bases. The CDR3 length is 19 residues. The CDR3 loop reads CASSPRTAGARATNEKLFF. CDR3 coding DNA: TGCGCCAGCAGTCCCCGTACCGCGGGGGCTCGGGCAACTAATGAAAAACTGTTTTTT.

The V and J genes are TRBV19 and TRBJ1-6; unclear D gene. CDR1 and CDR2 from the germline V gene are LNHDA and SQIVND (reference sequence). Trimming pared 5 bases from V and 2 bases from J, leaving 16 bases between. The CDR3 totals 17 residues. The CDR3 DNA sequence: TGTGCCAGTAGTCCCCACATGGAGGCCACCTATAATTCACCCCTCCACTTT. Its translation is CASSPHMEATYNSPLHF.

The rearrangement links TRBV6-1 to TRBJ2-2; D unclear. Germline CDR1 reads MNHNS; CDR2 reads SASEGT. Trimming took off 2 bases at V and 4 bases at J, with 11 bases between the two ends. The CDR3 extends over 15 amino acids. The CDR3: CASSEQPVSTGELFF. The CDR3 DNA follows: TGTGCCAGCAGTGAACAACCCGTGAGCACCGGGGAGCTGTTTTTT.

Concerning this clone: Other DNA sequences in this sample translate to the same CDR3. The CDR3 protein is CASSLLTDTQYF. The CDR3 nucleotides read TGTGCCAGCAGCTTATTAACAGATACGCAGTATTTT. The V gene is TRBV7-2, the J gene TRBJ2-3; D gene uncertain. The CDR3 runs to 12 residues. Trimming took off 2 bases at V and 3 bases at J, with 3 bases between the two ends. Germline lookup yields CDR1 SGHTA and CDR2 FQGNSA.

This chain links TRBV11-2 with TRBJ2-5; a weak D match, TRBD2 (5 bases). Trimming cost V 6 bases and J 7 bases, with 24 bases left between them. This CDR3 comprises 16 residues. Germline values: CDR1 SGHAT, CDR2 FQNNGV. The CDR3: CASRPGEGQIPGTQYF. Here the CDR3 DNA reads TGTGCCAGCAGACCCGGGGAAGGTCAAATTCCAGGGACCCAGTACTTC. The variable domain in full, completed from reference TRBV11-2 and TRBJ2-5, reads EAGVAQSPRYKIIEKRQSVAFWCNPISGHATLYWYQQILGQGPKLLIQFQNNGVVDDSQLPKDRFSAERLKGVDSTLKIQPAKLEDSAVYLCASRPGEGQIPGTQYFGPGTRLLVL.